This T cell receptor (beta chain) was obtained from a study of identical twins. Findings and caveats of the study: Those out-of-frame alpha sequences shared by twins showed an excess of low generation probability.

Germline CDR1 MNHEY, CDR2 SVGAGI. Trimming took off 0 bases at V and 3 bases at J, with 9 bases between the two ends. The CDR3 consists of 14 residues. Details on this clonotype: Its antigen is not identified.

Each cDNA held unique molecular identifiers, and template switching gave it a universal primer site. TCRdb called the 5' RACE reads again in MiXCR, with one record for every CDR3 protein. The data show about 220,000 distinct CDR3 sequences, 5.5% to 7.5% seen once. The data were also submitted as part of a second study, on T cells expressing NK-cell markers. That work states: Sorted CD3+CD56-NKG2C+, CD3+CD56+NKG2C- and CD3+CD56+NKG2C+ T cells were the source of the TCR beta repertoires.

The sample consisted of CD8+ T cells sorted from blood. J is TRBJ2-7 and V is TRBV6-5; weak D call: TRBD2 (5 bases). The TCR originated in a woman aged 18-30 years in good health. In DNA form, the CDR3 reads TGTGCCAGCAGTTACTCCGCGGGCCACTACGAGCAGTACTTC. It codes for CASSYSAGHYEQYF.